This passage covers 18 T cell receptor beta chains from one sample sequenced in a study of T cells after yellow fever vaccination (dated by TCRdb to between 2018 and 2021). Libraries came from 5' RACE. Sequenced using an Illumina NovaSeq 6000. Through fastp at Q25 and MiXCR, TCRdb rebuilt clones from the public reads, retaining in-frame beta chains. Each entry merges the rows of one CDR3 protein and shows their most common DNA and genes. This sample comprises about 210,000 distinct CDR3 sequences, approximately 3.2% of them detected only once. In total, the top ten clones hold around 3.2% of the sample. In light of the paper, this sample's treatment or condition label describes: live attenuated yellow fever vaccine strain. The sequenced sample was CD4+ T cells sorted from PBMCs, obtained 10 days after the yellow fever booster vaccination. All receptors derive from a man younger than 35 who received the YFV17D yellow fever vaccine.

This clonotype was seen only a few times. The chain carries TRBV4-2 and TRBJ1-4; D gene uncertain. The germline CDR1 and CDR2 sequences are LGHNA and YNFKEQ. CDR3 length: 16 residues. Trimming took off 1 base at V and 1 base at J, with 10 bases between the two ends. Here the CDR3 reads CASSQVLAGTNEKLFF. For the CDR3, the DNA is TGTGCCAGCAGCCAAGTTTTGGCGGGAACTAATGAAAAACTGTTTTTT.

This clonotype was detected many times. The rearrangement uses TRBV19 and TRBJ2-3; maybe TRBD1 (6 bases). This CDR3 region has 14 residues. The ends were cut back, 4 bases at V and 1 base at J, with 9 bases in the middle. Germline assignment: CDR1 LNHDA and CDR2 SQIVND (reference sequence). The CDR3 nucleotides are TGTGCCAGTAGTACCCGACAGGGCACAGATACGCAGTATTTT. Protein sequence: CASSTRQGTDTQYF.

This chain links TRBV5-6 with TRBJ2-3, with 7 bases matching TRBD1. CDR3 length equals 13 residues. V lost 8 bases and J lost 6; bases outside the gene matches: 9. The germline V gene has CDR1 SGHDT and CDR2 YYEEEE. The CDR3 sequence: CASKGQSMDTQYF. In DNA form, the CDR3 reads TGTGCCAGTAAGGGACAGTCCATGGATACGCAGTATTTT.

This clonotype was observed many times. The gene calls are TRBV5-1 and TRBJ1-1; no firm D call. The germline gives CDR1 SGHRS, CDR2 YFSETQ. The CDR3 is 13 amino acids. V lost 6 bases, J lost 2 bases, and 11 bases lay in between. CDR3 in DNA: TGCGCCAGCACCCGCGAATCTAACACTGAAGCTTTCTTT. Protein: CASTRESNTEAFF.

The table lists this clonotype with many counts. V is TRBV20-1 and J is TRBJ2-5, with 10 bases matching TRBD1. CDR3 length: 14 amino acids. The germline gives CDR1 DFQATT, CDR2 SNEGSKA (reference sequence). V was pared by 1 base and J by 4 bases, with 3 bases of the junction left unmatched. The CDR3 here is CSARAWDRGETQYF. The CDR3 nucleotides read TGCAGTGCTAGAGCTTGGGACAGGGGAGAGACCCAGTACTTC.

This clonotype was seen ten or more times. The gene calls are TRBV12-3 or TRBV12-4 and TRBJ1-1; D unclear. The germline V and J ends were trimmed by 6 bases and 1 base, with 9 bases remaining between them. The CDR3 runs to 13 residues. Here the CDR3 DNA reads TGTGCCAGCAGCCATGATTGGAACACTGAAGCTTTCTTT. Protein: CASSHDWNTEAFF.

This clonotype was seen ten or more times. V usage is TRBV7-2 and J usage is TRBJ2-7; no firm D call. From germline, CDR1 is SGHTA and CDR2 FQGNSA. This CDR3 spans 11 amino acids. V was clipped by 5 bases and J by 4 bases, with 6 bases between them. CDR3 nucleotides: TGTGCCAGCAGCCCACAGTACGAGCAGTACTTC. Its protein is CASSPQYEQYF.

This clonotype was found many times. The chain employs TRBV7-2 and TRBJ2-7, with 9 bases aligning to TRBD1. CDR3 length equals 14 residues. Germline lookup yields CDR1 SGHTA and CDR2 FQGNSA. Trimming removed 4 bases from V and 3 bases from J; junction bases left unmatched: 4. In DNA form, the CDR3 reads TGTGCCAGCAGCTCCGGGACAGGGTTCTACGAGCAGTACTTC. Translation: CASSSGTGFYEQYF.

The chain employs TRBV9 and TRBJ2-1; D remains ambiguous. In germline, CDR1 is SGDLS, CDR2 YYNGEE. The CDR3 is 13 amino acids. Deletions cut 2 bases from V and 6 bases from J, with 9 bases between. The CDR3 protein is CASSVRSGNEQFF. The CDR3 nucleotides read TGTGCCAGCAGCGTCCGGAGTGGCAATGAGCAGTTCTTC. Together with reference TRBV9 and TRBJ2-1, the CDR3 gives the full variable domain: DSGVTQTPKHLITATGQRVTLRCSPRSGDLSVYWYQQSLDQGLQFLIQYYNGEERAKGNILERFSAQQFPDLHSELNLSSLELGDSALYFCASSVRSGNEQFFGPGTRLTVL.

There are a few counts of this clonotype. The rearrangement links TRBV20-1 to TRBJ1-2, with 10 positions matching TRBD1. Germline CDR1 DFQATT, CDR2 SNEGSKA (reference sequence). With 1 base clipped from V and 8 bases from J, the junction kept 10 bases outside the gene matches. CDR3 length equals 15 residues. CDR3 sequence: CSARGGSDRGNGYTF. The CDR3 region has the DNA TGCAGTGCTAGAGGGGGGTCGGACAGGGGGAACGGCTACACCTTC.

This clonotype has a count of ten or more. The V and J genes are TRBV6-6 and TRBJ1-6, with 7 bases fitting TRBD1. The V segment lost 2 bases and the J segment 9 bases; nucleotides outside the gene matches: 7. This CDR3 is built from 15 residues. Germline loops: CDR1 MNHNY, CDR2 SVGAGI (reference sequence). The CDR3 spells CASSYRGQGGSPLHF. In DNA form, the CDR3 reads TGTGCCAGCAGTTACAGGGGGCAGGGAGGTTCACCCCTCCACTTT.

This clonotype was observed many times. V usage is TRBV5-4 and J usage is TRBJ2-3; 8 nucleotides agree with TRBD2. V trimming: 6 bases; J trimming: 6 bases; junction bases outside the gene matches: 6. The CDR3 is made up of 13 amino acids. Germline V gene lookup returns CDR1 SGHNT and CDR2 YYREEE (reference sequence). Here the CDR3 reads CASKNSGVDTQYF. CDR3 DNA sequence: TGTGCCAGCAAGAATAGCGGGGTGGATACGCAGTATTTT.

This clonotype was picked up a small number of times. This chain links TRBV6-6 with TRBJ1-5; 8 bases line up with TRBD1. The CDR3 totals 14 residues. The germline gives CDR1 MNHNY, CDR2 SVGAGI (reference sequence). J was trimmed by 2 bases and V by 6 bases; bases with no gene match: 3. The CDR3 bases are TGTGCCAGCAGCATGACAGGGGGCAATCAGCCCCAGCATTTT. Amino acid sequence: CASSMTGGNQPQHF.

The genes are TRBV4-2 and TRBJ1-2, with TRBD1 as a possible D gene (5 bases). CDR3 length: 15 amino acids. Trimming left V 4 bases short and J 3 bases short, with 15 bases between. CDR1 is LGHNA and CDR2 is YNFKEQ in the germline V gene. This CDR3 is CASSRGRAPDYGYTF. The CDR3 DNA sequence: TGTGCCAGCAGCCGGGGCAGGGCCCCCGACTATGGCTACACCTTC.

CDR3 residues: CSATWTGYGYTF. DNA for the CDR3: TGCAGTGCTACCTGGACAGGCTATGGCTACACCTTC. This chain connects TRBV20-1 to TRBJ1-2; 7 bases match TRBD1. Germline V gene sequence: CDR1 DFQATT, CDR2 SNEGSKA (reference sequence). Losses at the gene ends were 4 bases for V and 4 bases for J; bases not matched to a gene: 3. The CDR3 loop spans 12 amino acids.

This clonotype was counted at least ten times. The J gene is TRBJ1-2, the V gene TRBV3-1, with no clear D. Germline CDR1 LGHDT, CDR2 YNNKEL (reference sequence). Deletions cut 1 base from V and 7 bases from J, with 13 bases between. The CDR3 extends over 14 amino acids. CDR3 sequence: CASSQGDLLGGYTF. The CDR3 DNA reads TGTGCCAGCAGCCAAGGAGACCTACTTGGTGGCTACACCTTC.

The chain employs TRBV29-1 and TRBJ1-2, with a weak D call TRBD1 (5 bases). Germline CDR1 and CDR2: SQVTM and ANQGSEA. There are 12 residues in the CDR3. Trimming pared 4 bases from V and 4 bases from J, leaving 10 bases between. In DNA form, the CDR3 reads TGCAGCGTTGGACAGACCCGCTATGGCTACACCTTC. Protein product: CSVGQTRYGYTF.

The table lists this clonotype with many counts. This chain joins TRBV7-2 and TRBJ2-3, with 9 bases identical to TRBD2. Looked up from germline, CDR1 is SGHTA and CDR2 is FQGNSA. This CDR3 contains 17 residues. With 3 bases clipped from V and 1 base from J, the junction kept 8 bases outside the gene matches. The CDR3 is CASSFWGQRGGTDTQYF. CDR3 DNA sequence: TGTGCCAGCAGCTTTTGGGGCCAGCGGGGGGGCACAGATACGCAGTATTTT.